This TCR beta chain emerged from a study of T cells in Graves' hyperthyroidism and ophthalmopathy. V lost 6 bases and J lost 8, with 19 bases in between. This CDR3 has 13 amino acids. Germline loops: CDR1 DFQATT, CDR2 SNEGSKA (reference sequence). What was amplified from RNA transcripts were TCR beta CDR3 regions. HTBI primers were the set used in a first-round RT-PCR of the TCR CDR3. TCRdb ran MiXCR on the multiplex PCR reads and lists one entry per CDR3 protein. In the table there are some 370,000 distinct CDR3 sequences, over 12% of which are singletons. Note on this clonotype: A much larger clone differs by one base, so this may be a read error.

The sequencing sample was made of blood. This chain links TRBV20-1 with TRBJ1-2, with D maybe TRBD1 (5 bases). The receptor's source is a man in his fifties with Graves' ophthalmopathy. The CDR3 nucleotides are TGCAGTGCGAAGACGGGACCCAGCGGGGGCTACACCTTC. Protein sequence: CSAKTGPSGGYTF.